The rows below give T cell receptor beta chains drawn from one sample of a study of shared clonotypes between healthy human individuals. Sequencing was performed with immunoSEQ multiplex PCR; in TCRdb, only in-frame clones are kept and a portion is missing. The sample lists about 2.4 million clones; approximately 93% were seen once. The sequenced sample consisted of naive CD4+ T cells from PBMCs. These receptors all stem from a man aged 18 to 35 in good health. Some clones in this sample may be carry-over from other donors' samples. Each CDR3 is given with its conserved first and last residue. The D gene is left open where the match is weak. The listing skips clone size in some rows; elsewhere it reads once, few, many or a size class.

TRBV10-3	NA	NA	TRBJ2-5	CAISGRETQYF	TGTGCCATCAGTGGAAGAGAGACCCAGTACTTC
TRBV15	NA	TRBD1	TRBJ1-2	CATSRETGPYGYTF	TGTGCCACCAGCAGAGAGACAGGGCCCTATGGCTACACCTTC
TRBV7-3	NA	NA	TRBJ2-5	CASSLISGGQETQYF	TGTGCCAGCAGCTTAATTTCCGGGGGCCAGGAGACCCAGTACTTC
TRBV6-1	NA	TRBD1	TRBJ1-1	CASRKGQGFTEAFF	TGTGCCAGCAGGAAGGGACAGGGATTCACTGAAGCTTTCTTT
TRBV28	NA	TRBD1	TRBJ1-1	CATLLFTGGTEAFF	TGTGCCACCCTACTTTTCACAGGGGGCACTGAAGCTTTCTTT
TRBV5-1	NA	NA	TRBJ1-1	CASSPGSTNTEAFF	TGCGCCAGCAGCCCCGGCAGTACGAACACTGAAGCTTTCTTT
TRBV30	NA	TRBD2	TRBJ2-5	CAWFESSGLAGETQYF	TGTGCCTGGTTTGAGAGCAGCGGCCTAGCGGGGGAGACCCAGTACTTC
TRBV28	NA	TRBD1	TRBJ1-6	CASSFGDRGSDSPLHF	TGTGCCAGCAGTTTCGGGGACAGGGGATCCGATTCACCCCTCCACTTT
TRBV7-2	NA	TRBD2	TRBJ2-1	CASSLGTSVNEQFF	TGTGCCAGCAGCCTGGGGACTAGCGTCAATGAGCAGTTCTTC
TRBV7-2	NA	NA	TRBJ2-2	CASSQPWGPGELFF	TGTGCCAGCAGCCAGCCTTGGGGACCCGGGGAGCTGTTTTTT
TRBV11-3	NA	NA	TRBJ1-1	CASSPGGYRGTEAFF	TGTGCCAGCAGCCCCGGTGGGTACAGAGGCACTGAAGCTTTCTTT
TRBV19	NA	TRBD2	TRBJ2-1	CASSPRTSGTSEQFF	TGTGCCAGTAGTCCTCGGACTAGCGGGACGTCGGAGCAGTTCTTC
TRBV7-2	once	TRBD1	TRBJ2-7	CASSYDRAFDEQYF	TGTGCCAGCAGCTACGACAGGGCGTTCGACGAGCAGTACTTC
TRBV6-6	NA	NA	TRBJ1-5	CASSYGGGSQPQHF	TGTGCCAGCAGTTACGGTGGGGGAAGTCAGCCCCAGCATTTT
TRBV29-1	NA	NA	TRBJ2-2	CSVEGNTGELFF	TGCAGCGTTGAGGGTAACACCGGGGAGCTGTTTTTT
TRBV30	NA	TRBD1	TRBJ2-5	CAWTGQVQETQYF	TGTGCCTGGACAGGACAGGTACAAGAGACCCAGTACTTC
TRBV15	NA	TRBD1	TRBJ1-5	CATSKTGGGQPQHF	TGTGCCACCAGCAAGACAGGGGGCGGACAGCCCCAGCATTTT
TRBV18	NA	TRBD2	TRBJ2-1	CASSPGLDSYNEQFF	TGTGCCAGCTCACCCGGACTAGACTCCTACAATGAGCAGTTCTTC
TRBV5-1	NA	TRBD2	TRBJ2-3	CASSLLAGAASSTDTQYF	TGCGCCAGCAGCTTACTAGCGGGGGCTGCATCTAGCACAGATACGCAGTATTTT
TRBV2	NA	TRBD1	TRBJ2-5	CASAKDRGFGETQYF	TGTGCCAGCGCTAAGGACAGGGGATTTGGAGAGACCCAGTACTTC
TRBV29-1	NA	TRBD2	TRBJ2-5	CSVDSSGSETQYF	TGCAGCGTTGATTCTAGCGGGAGTGAGACCCAGTACTTC
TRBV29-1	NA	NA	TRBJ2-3	CSVLGSGAGADTQYF	TGCAGCGTTCTCGGTAGTGGGGCAGGGGCAGATACGCAGTATTTT
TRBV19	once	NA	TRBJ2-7	CASTLGSDSYEQYF	TGTGCCAGTACCCTAGGGTCCGACTCCTACGAGCAGTACTTC
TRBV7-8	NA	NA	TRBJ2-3	CASSLDSLTQYF	TGTGCCAGCAGCTTAGACTCTCTCACGCAGTATTTT
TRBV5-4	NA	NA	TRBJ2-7	CASSLNTGPNYEQYF	TGTGCCAGCAGCTTGAACACAGGGCCCAACTACGAGCAGTACTTC
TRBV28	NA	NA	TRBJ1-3	CASNSPGNSGNTIYF	TGTGCCAGCAATAGCCCCGGGAACTCTGGAAACACCATATATTTT
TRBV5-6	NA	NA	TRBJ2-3	CASSLAPSDTQYF	TGTGCCAGCAGCTTGGCCCCCTCAGATACGCAGTATTTT
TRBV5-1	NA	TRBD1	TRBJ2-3	CASSFLGTGLGTDTQYF	TGCGCCAGCAGCTTTTTGGGGACAGGGTTAGGCACAGATACGCAGTATTTT
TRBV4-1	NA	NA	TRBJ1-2	CASSLEVLYGYTF	TGCGCCAGCAGTCTCGAGGTACTTTATGGCTACACCTTC
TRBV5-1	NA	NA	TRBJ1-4	CASSLGAWNEKLFF	TGCGCCAGCAGCTTGGGGGCCTGGAATGAAAAACTGTTTTTT
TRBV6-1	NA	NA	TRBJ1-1	CASSVLGAANTEAFF	TGTGCCAGCAGTGTACTGGGGGCTGCTAACACTGAAGCTTTCTTT
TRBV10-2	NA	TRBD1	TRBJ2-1	CASRRDRGYNEQFF	TGCGCCAGCAGGAGGGACAGGGGCTACAATGAGCAGTTCTTC
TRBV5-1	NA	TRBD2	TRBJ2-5	CASTESGTLKTQYF	TGCGCCAGCACGGAAAGCGGGACCTTAAAGACCCAGTACTTC
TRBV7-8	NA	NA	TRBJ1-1	CASSLALGVTEAFF	TGTGCCAGCAGCTTAGCGCTTGGGGTCACCGAAGCTTTCTTT
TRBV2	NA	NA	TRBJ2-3	CASSDSGVSTDTQYF	TGTGCCAGCAGTGACTCAGGGGTCAGCACAGATACGCAGTATTTT
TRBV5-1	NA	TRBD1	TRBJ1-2	CASSLSGQGGGYTF	TGCGCCAGCAGCCTGTCAGGGCAGGGGGGAGGCTACACCTTC
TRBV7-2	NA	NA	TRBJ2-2	CASSLSGRTGELFF	TGTGCCAGCAGCTTGAGCGGGCGCACCGGGGAGCTGTTTTTT
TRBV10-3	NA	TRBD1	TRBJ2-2	CATQTAGGHGELFF	TGTGCCACCCAAACGGCAGGGGGCCACGGGGAGCTGTTTTTT
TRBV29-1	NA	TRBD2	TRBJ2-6	CSVRGAGGNSGANVLTF	TGCAGCGTGAGAGGGGCGGGAGGGAACTCTGGGGCCAACGTCCTGACTTTC
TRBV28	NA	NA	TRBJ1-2	CASSLDGANYGYTF	TGTGCCAGCAGTTTGGACGGAGCTAACTATGGCTACACCTTC
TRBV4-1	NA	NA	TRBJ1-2	CASSATDSQGWSGYTF	TGCGCCAGCAGCGCCACTGATTCACAGGGTTGGAGTGGCTACACCTTC
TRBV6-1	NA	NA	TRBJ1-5	CASSEETAGQPQHF	TGTGCCAGCAGTGAAGAAACTGCAGGTCAGCCCCAGCATTTT
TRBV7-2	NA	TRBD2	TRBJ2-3	CASSFLGGSVRTDTQYF	TGTGCCAGCAGCTTTCTTGGCGGGAGTGTAAGGACAGATACGCAGTATTTT
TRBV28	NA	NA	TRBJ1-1	CASSPRKIMNTEAFF	TGTGCCAGCAGCCCAAGGAAAATCATGAACACTGAAGCTTTCTTT
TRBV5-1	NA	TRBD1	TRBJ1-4	CASSFAGGNEKLFF	TGCGCCAGCAGCTTCGCAGGGGGGAATGAAAAACTGTTTTTT
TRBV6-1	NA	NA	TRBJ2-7	CASTAHSYEQYF	TGTGCCAGCACAGCGCACTCCTACGAGCAGTACTTC
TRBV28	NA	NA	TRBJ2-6	CASRRTGTPYSGANVLTF	TGTGCCAGCAGGAGAACCGGGACACCTTACTCTGGGGCCAACGTCCTGACTTTC
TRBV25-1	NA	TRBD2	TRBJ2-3	CASSVGLADSTDTQYF	TGTGCCAGCAGTGTCGGACTAGCCGATAGCACAGATACGCAGTATTTT
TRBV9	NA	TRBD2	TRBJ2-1	CASSPASGRYNEQFF	TGTGCCAGCAGCCCCGCTAGCGGGAGATACAATGAGCAGTTCTTC
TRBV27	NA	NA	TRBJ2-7	CASSAPGFGRYEQYF	TGTGCCAGCAGTGCCCCGGGATTTGGTCGGTACGAGCAGTACTTC
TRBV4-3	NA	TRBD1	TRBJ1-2	CASSQDLGQGINGYTF	TGCGCCAGCAGCCAAGATTTAGGACAGGGGATTAATGGCTACACCTTC
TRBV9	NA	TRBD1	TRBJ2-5	CASSAADRGLTSFQETQYF	TGTGCCAGCAGCGCAGCAGACAGGGGGCTGACTAGCTTCCAAGAGACCCAGTACTTC